These T cell receptor beta chains were read from a single sample in a study of cytomegalovirus exposure and HLA in healthy donors. Sequenced by immunoSEQ multiplex PCR; TCRdb stores in-frame clones only, minus some. Among about 78,000 clones listed, roughly 63% were seen once. The sequenced sample was PBMCs. The receptor source for this set is a man younger than 45 in good health and CMV-seropositive. Each CDR3 is given with its conserved first and last residue.

J gene: TRBJ2-7; V gene: TRBV5-1; CDR3 protein: CASSFRGYEQYF
J gene: TRBJ2-7; V gene: TRBV10-3; CDR3 protein: CAISETVREDEQYF
J gene: TRBJ2-5; V gene: TRBV5-5; CDR3 protein: CASSGTGGQETQYF
J gene: TRBJ2-7; V gene: TRBV6-5; CDR3 protein: CASRTDSYEQYF
J gene: TRBJ2-7; V gene: TRBV5-6; CDR3 protein: CASSSTLTYEQYF
J gene: TRBJ1-2; V gene: TRBV2; CDR3 protein: CASSELSGLRGYTF
J gene: TRBJ2-7; V gene: TRBV11-2; CDR3 protein: CASSYLAGGSYEQYF
J gene: TRBJ2-7; V gene: TRBV6-1; CDR3 protein: CASRADDGGYEQYF
J gene: TRBJ1-1; V gene: TRBV28; CDR3 protein: CASSLYIAEGTEAFF
J gene: TRBJ2-1; V gene: TRBV5-1; CDR3 protein: CASSLGTGSSYNEQFF
J gene: TRBJ2-7; V gene: TRBV2; CDR3 protein: CASKLGNYEQYF
J gene: TRBJ2-3; V gene: TRBV29-1; CDR3 protein: CSVEDLLITDTQYF
J gene: TRBJ2-3; V gene: TRBV7-2; CDR3 protein: CASSQLDTQYF
J gene: TRBJ2-7; V gene: TRBV28; CDR3 protein: CASSLGGQLGWGQYF
J gene: TRBJ2-1; V gene: TRBV7-2; CDR3 protein: CASSFPLARASSYNEQFF
J gene: TRBJ2-1; V gene: TRBV28; CDR3 protein: CASSPSGANTYNEQFF
J gene: TRBJ1-1; V gene: TRBV5-4; CDR3 protein: CASSFEWGVGTEAFF
J gene: TRBJ1-2; V gene: TRBV7-9; CDR3 protein: CASSLEGQRGYTF
J gene: TRBJ2-7; V gene: TRBV20-1; CDR3 protein: CSARRESEQYF
J gene: TRBJ1-1; V gene: TRBV6-1; CDR3 protein: CASSDTGFATEAFF
J gene: TRBJ2-2; V gene: TRBV19; CDR3 protein: CASSSRRDTGELFF
J gene: TRBJ2-2; V gene: TRBV7-3; CDR3 protein: CASSFTSSTGELFF
J gene: TRBJ2-3; V gene: TRBV28; CDR3 protein: CASSFGGHHTDTQYF
J gene: TRBJ2-2; V gene: TRBV6-6; CDR3 protein: CASSSRTELNTGELFF
J gene: TRBJ1-1; V gene: TRBV4-2; CDR3 protein: CASSQGGQGTEAFF
J gene: TRBJ1-2; V gene: TRBV28; CDR3 protein: CASSLRQAFYGYTF
J gene: TRBJ2-7; V gene: TRBV7-9; CDR3 protein: CASSLGGLSYEQYF
J gene: TRBJ2-7; V gene: TRBV5-1; CDR3 protein: CASSPDRGVGAEQYF
J gene: TRBJ2-2; V gene: TRBV7-2; CDR3 protein: CASSSLAAFGTGELFF
J gene: TRBJ2-7; V gene: TRBV9; CDR3 protein: CASSQGQGVTYEQYF
J gene: TRBJ1-1; V gene: TRBV7-3; CDR3 protein: CASSLSGISEAFF
J gene: TRBJ2-7; V gene: TRBV28; CDR3 protein: CASRGVVAGNPYEQYF
J gene: TRBJ1-2; V gene: TRBV7-2; CDR3 protein: CASSPPGQGVRGYTF
J gene: TRBJ2-3; V gene: TRBV5-4; CDR3 protein: CASSLTSGSSDTQYF
J gene: TRBJ2-7; V gene: TRBV5-1; CDR3 protein: CASSFTSNYEQYF
J gene: TRBJ2-1; V gene: TRBV10-3; CDR3 protein: CAISESTGSYNEQFF
J gene: TRBJ2-2; V gene: TRBV4-1; CDR3 protein: CASSQVVSNTGELFF
J gene: TRBJ2-3; V gene: TRBV2; CDR3 protein: CARDPHTSRTDTQYF
J gene: -; V gene: TRBV11-3; CDR3 protein: CASSSGQAYHEQYF
J gene: TRBJ1-4; V gene: TRBV7-9; CDR3 protein: CASSSNRGVTNEKLFF
J gene: TRBJ1-3; V gene: TRBV7-6; CDR3 protein: CASSRNPGAGISGNTIYF
J gene: TRBJ2-7; V gene: TRBV29-1; CDR3 protein: CSAGPGLAGGPVYEQYF
J gene: TRBJ2-7; V gene: TRBV4-2; CDR3 protein: CASSQDNAGQGGTYEQYF
J gene: TRBJ2-7; V gene: TRBV28; CDR3 protein: CASSLTGYEQYF
J gene: TRBJ2-7; V gene: TRBV27; CDR3 protein: CASSFGHTFGEQYF
J gene: TRBJ1-1; V gene: TRBV23-1; CDR3 protein: CASRGGGKGDTEAFF
J gene: TRBJ2-5; V gene: TRBV7-9; CDR3 protein: CASSSEETQYF
J gene: TRBJ1-1; V gene: TRBV6-1; CDR3 protein: CASTPARVAEAFF
J gene: TRBJ1-2; V gene: TRBV7-8; CDR3 protein: CASSSGLIYGYTF
J gene: TRBJ2-3; V gene: TRBV19; CDR3 protein: CASSIRATPERGAEDTQYF
J gene: TRBJ1-2; V gene: TRBV2; CDR3 protein: CASSVQGQNYGYTF
J gene: TRBJ1-1; V gene: TRBV2; CDR3 protein: CASTGVEAFF
J gene: TRBJ2-7; V gene: TRBV5-1; CDR3 protein: CASSPPSYEQYF
J gene: TRBJ2-3; V gene: TRBV7-2; CDR3 protein: CASSFRGDTQYF
J gene: TRBJ2-7; V gene: TRBV4-3; CDR3 protein: CASSQTFSGPTYEQYF
J gene: TRBJ1-1; V gene: TRBV7-9; CDR3 protein: CASSSRTLRTGWASEAFF
J gene: TRBJ2-3; V gene: TRBV7-2; CDR3 protein: CASSLDRGTDTQYF
J gene: TRBJ2-7; V gene: TRBV4-2; CDR3 protein: CASSQDRGTGSVTYEQYF
J gene: TRBJ2-1; V gene: TRBV2; CDR3 protein: CAIIITSGENNEQFF
J gene: TRBJ2-7; V gene: TRBV6-6; CDR3 protein: CASSRESGRAYEQYF